Below, one TCR beta chain is given with its context. Germline lookup yields CDR1 ENHRY and CDR2 SYGVKD. The CDR3 extends over 16 amino acids. Each TCR library used about 3.5 ug of total RNA. Reprocessing the 5' RACE reads, TCRdb reports a single entry for every CDR3 protein and omits DNA. This sample's table reports some 400,000 distinct CDR3 sequences. The data were taken from a study of monozygotic twins with inflammatory bowel disease. The blood volume drawn from each donor was roughly 2.5 ml. This rearrangement joins TRBV10-3 to TRBJ2-3. Sequenced sample: blood. This clonotype originated in a human donor with ulcerative colitis or Crohn's disease, or a healthy co-twin of an affected twin (not recorded which). This chain's CDR3 is CAISESWGESTDTQYF.